Listed below are T cell receptor beta chains from one sample, sequenced in a study of cytomegalovirus exposure and HLA in healthy donors. The protocol was immunoSEQ multiplex PCR, while the TCRdb copy is restricted to in-frame clones and leaves out a portion. This table holds about 100,000 clones, 76% found once. Sample: PBMCs. The receptors come from a middle-aged man in good health and CMV-seronegative. The CDR3 runs from the conserved cysteine through the conserved F or W. D genes are given only for firm matches.

>.|TRBJ2-1|12|TRBV29-1
CSVGTRYNEQFF
>.|TRBJ2-2|16|TRBV11-2
CASSLVGVGGAGELFF
>TRBD1|TRBJ2-2|14|TRBV29-1
CSVEGQGSTGELFF
>TRBD2|TRBJ2-7|15|TRBV6-1
CASSDGSGGSYEQYF
>TRBD1|TRBJ1-2|16|TRBV6-7
CASSYSGTGWGYGYTF
>.|TRBJ1-2|12|TRBV19
CASSINDRGYTF
>.|TRBJ2-3|16|TRBV7-2
CASSYNRPGSTDTQYF
>TRBD2|TRBJ2-3|13|TRBV28
CASSRTSPDTQYF
>.|TRBJ2-5|10|TRBV20-1
CRPEKETQYF
>TRBD2|TRBJ2-1|16|TRBV7-3
CASSSRTSGGRGEQFF
>.|TRBJ2-3|19|TRBV7-9
CASAAPRQRDMWVRYTQYF
>.|TRBJ1-1|16|TRBV11-2
CASSFLPGQTNTEAFF
>.|TRBJ1-2|13|TRBV18
CASSPDRNYGYTF
>.|TRBJ2-4|15|TRBV5-6
CASSLGQVAKNIQYF
>TRBD1|TRBJ1-4|14|TRBV10-3
CAIRAGTANEKLFF
>.|TRBJ1-1|14|TRBV4-1
CASSHGGPNTEAFF
>.|TRBJ1-1|14|TRBV1
CTSSPETRFRVAFF
>TRBD2|TRBJ2-3|20|TRBV28
CASSSLNGLAGGYLTDTQYF
>.|TRBJ1-5|15|TRBV4-2
CASSQERYSNQPQHF
>.|TRBJ1-3|15|TRBV9
CASSGGGLSGNTIYF
>TRBD2|TRBJ2-2|15|TRBV7-2
CASSRSGGETGELFF
>.|TRBJ1-2|15|TRBV7-8
CASSLDPSGFRGYTF
>.|TRBJ1-5|15|TRBV15
CATSRDFQGPQPQHF
>.|TRBJ1-3|13|TRBV10-3
CANYGGFGNTIYF
>TRBD2|TRBJ2-5|15|TRBV15
CATSRVAGVWETQYF
>TRBD2|TRBJ2-1|14|TRBV2
CASASGGPLNEQFF
>.|TRBJ1-1|16|TRBV19
CASIRRRGALNTEAFF
>.|TRBJ1-5|14|TRBV5-1
CASSVTWGNQPQHF
>.|TRBJ1-5|15|TRBV6-5
CASSYSGRGLQPQHF
>.|TRBJ1-3|11|TRBV28
CASSLAHTIYF
>.|TRBJ2-1|15|TRBV14
CASSPLMVSYNEQFF
>TRBD1|TRBJ1-1|14|TRBV11-3
CASSSGQMNTEAFF
>.|TRBJ2-1|11|TRBV2
CASSVNSQQFF
>TRBD2|TRBJ2-1|16|TRBV27
CASSPGAGGSYNEQFF
>TRBD1|TRBJ1-2|17|TRBV28
CASSLGPGTANTYGYTF
>.|TRBJ2-7|16|TRBV10-1
CASSGIKSGHRHEQYF
>TRBD2|TRBJ2-1|15|TRBV7-3
CASSSTSGGYNEQFF
>TRBD2|TRBJ2-5|16|TRBV11-2
CASSLAGGGYGETQYF
>.|TRBJ1-1|13|TRBV7-6
CASSKTLNTEAFF
>TRBD1|TRBJ2-5|15|TRBV27
CASSCEGQGGETQYF
>TRBD1|TRBJ1-6|16|TRBV7-2
CASSLVRGQKNSPLHF
>.|TRBJ2-5|16|TRBV7-8
CASSPSQGGLRKTQYF
>TRBD1|TRBJ1-1|16|TRBV28
CASSQDRGPMNTEAFF
>.|TRBJ1-1|13|TRBV6-5
CASSYTVNTEAFF
>TRBD2|TRBJ2-1|13|TRBV12-5
CASGLVGGTEQFF
>.|TRBJ1-2|15|TRBV30
CAWTPMELTFYGYTF
>TRBD2|TRBJ2-5|16|TRBV5-8
CASSVGGLAGGETQYF
>.|TRBJ1-1|14|TRBV7-9
CASSLEAGPTEAFF
>.|TRBJ2-5|13|TRBV19
CASSIRHGETQYF
>.|TRBJ1-2|13|TRBV7-9
CSSSPPFRTAFVF
>.|TRBJ1-6|15|TRBV11-2
CASSPESSYNSPLHF
>TRBD1|TRBJ2-7|15|TRBV6-6
CATIRDGTGRDEQYF
>TRBD2|TRBJ2-5|15|TRBV2
CASRSSGGPQETQYF
>.|TRBJ1-5|13|TRBV5-1
CASSFSSNQPQHF
>TRBD1|TRBJ1-1|16|TRBV27
CASSSLTGAKNTEAFF